This passage covers 20 T cell receptor beta chains from one sample sequenced in a study of cytomegalovirus exposure and HLA in healthy donors. A multiplex PCR was run with 60 Vbeta primers and 13 Jbeta primers. Assay: immunoSEQ multiplex PCR; the TCRdb copy retains only in-frame clones and omits some. The sample has fewer than 150,000 clones, about 79% seen once; the top ten hold over 2.5%. Specimen: PBMCs. The source is a male donor in good health and CMV-seronegative.

This clone was counted once. V gene TRBV7-8 combines with J gene TRBJ2-1; 10 bases agree with TRBD2. The CDR3 runs to 17 residues. The J segment lost 4 bases and the V segment lost 1 base, leaving 7 bases of the junction unmatched. Germline V gives CDR1 SGHVS, CDR2 FQNEAQ. The CDR3 here is CASSLELRTSGYNEQFF. CDR3 sequence (DNA): TGTGCCAGCAGCTTAGAGTTGCGGACTAGCGGATACAATGAGCAGTTCTTC.

The chain links TRBV4-1 to TRBJ1-6; D call uncertain. Germline CDR1 is MGHRA and CDR2 is YSYEKL. V was pared by 0 bases and J by 10 bases, with 10 bases between. The CDR3 is 14 amino acids. The CDR3 sequence is CASSQDSTVSPLHF. CDR3 DNA: TGCGCCAGCAGCCAAGATAGCACTGTCTCACCCCTCCACTTT.

The V and J genes are TRBV6-6 and TRBJ2-1; a weak D match, TRBD2 (6 bases). The CDR3 has 14 residues. Germline V gene data show CDR1 as MNHNY and CDR2 as SVGAGI (reference sequence). Deletions cut 5 bases from V and 9 bases from J, with 17 bases between. In DNA, the CDR3 is TGTGCCAGCAGTCCGGGACTCTCGGGGACTGAGCAGTTCTTC. It is translated as CASSPGLSGTEQFF.

The rearrangement links TRBV4-1 to TRBJ1-2; D is perhaps TRBD1 (5 bases). The CDR3 is 16 amino acids. Trimming cost V 4 bases and J 3 bases, with 18 bases left between them. CDR1 is MGHRA, CDR2 YSYEKL, per germline. CDR3 sequence: CASSPEGTQGYYGYTF. The CDR3 DNA follows: TGCGCCAGCAGCCCGGAGGGTACGCAGGGATACTATGGCTACACCTTC.

V is TRBV25-1 and J is TRBJ2-7, with TRBD1 matching 9 bases. The CDR3 sequence is 12 residues long. Germline CDR1 reads MGHDK; CDR2 reads SYGVNS. The trim removed 8 bases at V and 6 bases at J, leaving 5 bases unmatched. CDR3 sequence: CASGTGFREQYF. CDR3 DNA sequence: TGTGCCAGCGGGACAGGGTTCCGCGAGCAGTACTTC.

Only a few counts were recorded for this clone. This rearrangement joins TRBV19 to TRBJ1-1; TRBD1 aligns across 12 bases. V lost 3 bases to trimming and J lost 11 bases; unmatched junction nucleotides: 10. CDR1 LNHDA and CDR2 SQIVND come from the germline V gene (reference sequence). The CDR3 is 15 residues long. CDR3 nucleotides: TGTGCCAGTAGTATCCCGGGACAGGGGGCGGTGTCGGCTTTCTTT. Protein: CASSIPGQGAVSAFF.

The chain uses TRBV7-8 and TRBJ2-7; 11 nucleotides align to TRBD2. V lost 1 base, J lost 6 bases, and 11 bases stayed unmatched. Germline CDR1 reads SGHVS; CDR2 reads FQNEAQ. The CDR3 length is 17 residues. The CDR3 protein is CASSLVRPTSGSGEQYF. In nucleotides, the CDR3 is TGTGCCAGCAGCTTAGTTAGACCTACTAGCGGGAGTGGCGAGCAGTACTTC.

The CDR3 DNA is TGTGCCAGCAGGTTAGACAGGGGCGAGCAGTACTTC. Translation: CASRLDRGEQYF. This chain links TRBV5-6 with TRBJ2-5, with 8 bases matching TRBD1. TRBJ2-7 matches the DNA end more closely, so the J call is doubtful. This CDR3 contains 12 residues. The germline gives CDR1 SGHDT, CDR2 YYEEEE.

The V gene is TRBV6-1, the J gene TRBJ2-1; TRBD2 matches 11 bases. The CDR3 is 16 amino acids. Losses at the gene ends were 2 bases for V and 16 bases for J; bases not matched to a gene: 16. Germline V gives CDR1 MNHNS, CDR2 SASEGT. The CDR3 loop reads CASSEFGGTSGEQGFF. As DNA, the CDR3 is TGTGCCAGCAGTGAATTTGGGGGGACTAGCGGTGAGCAGGGCTTCTTC.

This clone was seen a few times. The gene calls are TRBV27 and TRBJ1-5; perhaps TRBD1 as D (5 bases). This CDR3 has 14 residues. V was trimmed by 5 bases and J by 3 bases, leaving 11 bases between them. Germline V CDR1 and CDR2: MNHEY, SMNVEV (reference sequence). CDR3 bases: TGTGCCAGCAGTCCGGGAGGGGCCAATCAGCCCCAGCATTTT. Translation: CASSPGGANQPQHF.

For this clone: Mismatch with germline at one junction end may stem from a read error. The V gene is TRBV30, the J gene TRBJ2-7, with TRBD1 as a possible D gene (6 bases). Germline V gives CDR1 GTSNPN, CDR2 SVGIG (reference sequence). The CDR3 sequence is 12 residues long. The CDR3: CAWSGGQRGLSF. Here the CDR3 DNA reads TGTGCCTGGAGTGGGGGGCAGAGGGGATTATCCTTC.

This chain uses TRBV6-5 with TRBJ2-7, with 7 bases identical to TRBD1. Unmatched junction bases numbered 6, after V lost 6 bases and J lost 1 base. Germline CDR1 and CDR2: MNHEY and SVGAGI. The CDR3 is 14 residues long. Here the CDR3 reads CASSQRDRSYEQYF. DNA for the CDR3: TGTGCCAGCAGCCAACGGGACAGATCCTACGAGCAGTACTTC.

This clone was seen more than once but under ten times. The rearrangement links TRBV7-2 to TRBJ2-7; 8 nucleotides match TRBD1. This CDR3 contains 14 residues. The germline gives CDR1 SGHTA, CDR2 FQGNSA. J gave up 5 bases and V 6 bases, and 9 bases lay outside the gene matches. CDR3 residues: CASSPDRVMNEQYF. The CDR3 DNA follows: TGTGCCAGCAGTCCGGACAGGGTTATGAACGAGCAGTACTTC.

The chain links TRBV4-1 to TRBJ2-1; 10 nucleotides agree with TRBD2. The CDR3 covers 17 residues. With 2 bases clipped from V and 1 base from J, the junction kept 5 bases outside the gene matches. Germline loops: CDR1 MGHRA, CDR2 YSYEKL. The DNA for the CDR3 is TGCGCCAGCAGCCAACTAGCGGGGGTTGGTTCCTACAATGAGCAGTTCTTC. This gives the protein CASSQLAGVGSYNEQFF.

About this clone: Other DNA variants within this sample encode the same CDR3. The chain links TRBV18 to TRBJ1-1; D possibly corresponds to TRBD1 (6 bases). The CDR3 is made up of 15 amino acids. The germline CDR1 and CDR2 sequences are KGHSH and LQKENI. V lost 0 bases, J lost 4 bases, and 12 bases lay in between. CDR3 residues: CASSPPGGRGTEAFF. The CDR3, as DNA: TGTGCCAGCTCACCACCGGGGGGGCGCGGCACTGAAGCTTTCTTT.

CDR3 sequence: CASSDDSSYEQYF. The DNA of the CDR3 is TGTGCCAGCAGTGATGACAGCTCCTACGAGCAGTACTTC. The chain employs TRBV6-1 and TRBJ2-7, with a tentative D call TRBD1 (5 bases). This CDR3 contains 13 residues. Germline CDR1 MNHNS, CDR2 SASEGT. Trimming pared 3 bases from V and 0 bases from J, leaving 6 bases between.

This chain links TRBV19 with TRBJ1-5; 8 bases are a match to TRBD1. This CDR3 spans 17 amino acids. The J segment lost 6 bases and the V segment lost 0 bases, leaving 10 bases of the junction unmatched. Per germline, CDR1 LNHDA and CDR2 SQIVND (reference sequence). The CDR3 reads CASSIDRGTGGSQPQHF. CDR3 in DNA: TGTGCCAGTAGTATAGATCGCGGGACAGGCGGGAGTCAGCCCCAGCATTTT.

This clone has just one count. V and J are TRBV2 and TRBJ2-1; TRBD2 aligns across 9 bases. CDR3 size: 14 residues. Per germline, CDR1 SNHLY and CDR2 FYNNEI. The V segment lost 8 bases and the J segment 4 bases; nucleotides outside the gene matches: 6. In DNA, the CDR3 is TGTGCCAGCTTTTCTAGCGGGGTATACAATGAGCAGTTCTTC. Translation gives CASFSSGVYNEQFF.

This sequence joins TRBV15 and TRBJ2-7; D is possibly TRBD2 (5 bases). The V end was cut by 5 bases, the J end by 5 bases, with 22 bases between. Per the germline V gene, CDR1 is LNHNV and CDR2 is YYDKDF (reference sequence). This CDR3 contains 16 residues. The DNA of the CDR3 is TGTGCCACCAGCTCTGTGATCGGGGTCGACTTAGACGAGCAGTACTTC. Amino acid sequence: CATSSVIGVDLDEQYF. The complete variable domain, with remaining parts taken from reference TRBV15 and TRBJ2-7, reads DAMVIQNPRYQVTQFGKPVTLSCSQTLNHNVMYWYQQKSSQAPKLLFHYYDKDFNNEADTPDNFQSRRPNTSFCFLDIRSPGLGDTAMYLCATSSVIGVDLDEQYFGPGTRLTVT.

The chain employs TRBV18 and TRBJ2-1, with D maybe TRBD2 (6 bases). With 0 bases removed from V and 7 bases from J, the gap between germline ends came to 10 bases. The CDR3 spans 14 residues. Germline assignment: CDR1 KGHSH and CDR2 LQKENI. This CDR3 is CASSPPPAGNEQFF. In DNA form, the CDR3 reads TGTGCCAGCTCACCACCTCCCGCGGGGAATGAGCAGTTCTTC.